This TCR beta chain appears in the sequencing data of a study of CD8 T cells in Susac syndrome. The authors sequenced TCR beta from blood CD8+ and CD4+ T cells. Reverse transcription of about 0.5 to 1 ug RNA used random hexamers. An immunoSEQ multiplex PCR generated amplified TCR beta CDR3 products spanning 54 Vbeta and 13 Jbeta. Each CDR3 protein is one row after TCRdb ran MiXCR on the immunoSEQ multiplex PCR reads. The table has about 300,000 distinct CDR3 sequences, 92% seen once; the top ten hold 0.065%. Sequencing was carried out using CD4+ T cells from PBMCs. This TCR was recovered from a human donor with multiple sclerosis.

CDR3 amino acids: CASSYRLPETETQYF. The CDR3 DNA sequence: TGTGCCAGCAGTTACCGTCTCCCCGAGACAGAGACCCAGTACTTC. The rearrangement uses TRBV6-5 and TRBJ2-5; D is unclear. The germline V and J ends were trimmed by 2 bases and 4 bases, with 14 bases remaining between them. The CDR3 spans 15 residues. Germline lookup yields CDR1 MNHEY and CDR2 SVGAGI.